This entry concerns a single T cell receptor beta chain. Antigen: not known. This sample is drawn from a study of post-analysis software for immune sequencing data. Study findings and constraints: Comparison of patients with controls showed roughly five TRBV segments more frequent in patients, TRBV5-6, TRBV5-1 and TRBV20-1 among them. The F measure placed samples prepared in the same batch into strongly shared clusters.

This CDR3 is 17 amino acids long. Germline V CDR1 and CDR2: MDHEN, SYDVKM. The germline V and J ends were trimmed by 4 bases and 5 bases, with 22 bases remaining between them. Every TCR beta cDNA library bore unique molecular identifiers. TCRdb re-called the PCR reads through MiXCR, storing one row per CDR3 protein. The repertoire has under 900,000 distinct CDR3 sequences, about 53% of them found once; the top ten carry over 4%. This clonotype was obtained from a girl under 18 with multiple sclerosis. Specimen: blood. This sequence joins TRBV28 and TRBJ2-3, with TRBD1 as a possible D gene (5 bases). The CDR3 is CASSSKSSTGVRDTQYF. CDR3 coding DNA: TGTGCCAGCAGTTCTAAGTCCTCCACAGGAGTCCGAGATACGCAGTATTTT. The variable domain in full, completed from reference TRBV28 and TRBJ2-3, reads DVKVTQSSRYLVKRTGEKVFLECVQDMDHENMFWYRQDPGLGLRLIYFSYDVKMKEKGDIPEGYSVSREKKERFSLILESASTNQTSMYLCASSSKSSTGVRDTQYFGPGTRLTVL.